Presented here are 14 T cell receptor beta chains from one specimen sequenced in a study of cytomegalovirus exposure and HLA in healthy donors. Vbeta (60) and Jbeta (13) primers were used in the PCR. The repertoire was sequenced with immunoSEQ multiplex PCR; TCRdb's copy has only in-frame clones and lacks some. Counted here are 150,000 to 200,000 clones, approximately 83% occurring once; the ten biggest clones make up almost 9.5%. Input material: PBMCs. The receptors here all came from a man between 18 and 29 years old in good health and CMV-seropositive.

This clone appeared once. V and J are TRBV7-6 and TRBJ2-3; possibly TRBD2 for D (6 bases). CDR3 length equals 20 residues. Germline V gene data show CDR1 as SGHVS and CDR2 as FNYEAQ. V was pared by 1 base and J by 1 base, with 24 bases between. For the CDR3, the DNA is TGTGCCAGCAGCTTAGGCACGGCGGGGCCCCGGGGTGGTCGCACAGATACGCAGTATTTT. The encoded protein is CASSLGTAGPRGGRTDTQYF.

The chain links TRBV11-1 to TRBJ2-1; D might be TRBD2 (6 bases). The germline gives CDR1 SGHAT, CDR2 FQDESV (reference sequence). The CDR3 spans 14 residues. The V end lost 8 bases, the J end lost 7 bases, and 18 bases lay between the germline ends. The CDR3 DNA reads as TGTGCCAGCCATCGAACCACTAGCCCTAATGAGCAGTTCTTC. It translates to CASHRTTSPNEQFF.

J is TRBJ2-1 and V is TRBV7-2; TRBD2 agrees at 7 bases. This CDR3 contains 14 residues. The trim removed 2 bases at V and 6 bases at J, leaving 4 bases unmatched. Looked up from germline, CDR1 is SGHTA and CDR2 is FQGNSA. This chain's CDR3 is CASSLYWGGNEQFF. CDR3 DNA sequence: TGTGCCAGCAGCTTATACTGGGGGGGCAATGAGCAGTTCTTC.

This clone was found a few times. This chain links TRBV27 with TRBJ1-5; D call uncertain. The CDR3 spans 12 residues. Germline V gives CDR1 MNHEY, CDR2 SMNVEV (reference sequence). V lost 6 bases and J 4 bases, leaving 7 bases between the germline ends. CDR3 DNA: TGTGCCAGCAGCAGGCCTAATCAGCCCCAGCATTTT. This codes for CASSRPNQPQHF.

This rearrangement joins TRBV6-5 to TRBJ2-7; 8 bases fit TRBD1. This CDR3 has 14 amino acids. After removal of 2 bases from V and 4 bases from J, the junction contained 4 bases not matched to a gene. Germline V gives CDR1 MNHEY, CDR2 SVGAGI. This CDR3 reads CASSYGQGTYEQYF. CDR3 in DNA: TGTGCCAGCAGTTACGGACAGGGAACTTACGAGCAGTACTTC.

This clone was seen more than once but under ten times. The chain uses TRBV2 and TRBJ2-1; possibly TRBD2 for D (6 bases). Germline lookup yields CDR1 SNHLY and CDR2 FYNNEI. This CDR3 has 12 amino acids. Deletions cut 6 bases from V and 4 bases from J, with 7 bases between. The CDR3 loop reads CASRRGYNEQFF. DNA for the CDR3: TGTGCCAGCAGGCGGGGATACAATGAGCAGTTCTTC.

Only one count was recorded for this clone. V is TRBV5-6 and J is TRBJ2-3; 11 positions match TRBD2. Germline V lookup: CDR1 SGHDT, CDR2 YYEEEE. V was pared by 4 bases and J by 2 bases, with 6 bases of the junction left unmatched. This CDR3 is built from 16 residues. CDR3 DNA: TGTGCCAGCAGCATGACTAGCGGGGAGATCACAGATACGCAGTATTTT. Protein: CASSMTSGEITDTQYF.

The genes are TRBV7-9 and TRBJ1-4; TRBD1 is a possible D gene (5 bases). CDR1 and CDR2 from the germline V gene are SEHNR and FQNEAQ (reference sequence). With 0 bases removed from V and 4 bases from J, the gap between germline ends came to 9 bases. CDR3 length equals 15 residues. CDR3 nucleotides: TGTGCCAGCAGCTTAGCCCTCGGGGGTAATGAAAAACTGTTTTTT. Encoded protein: CASSLALGGNEKLFF.

The V gene is TRBV2, the J gene TRBJ1-2; weak D call: TRBD1 (5 bases). Germline assignment: CDR1 SNHLY and CDR2 FYNNEI. V was pared by 0 bases and J by 8 bases, with 16 bases between. The CDR3 has 15 amino acids. The CDR3: CASSEARSGVGGYTF. The CDR3 DNA follows: TGTGCCAGCAGTGAAGCTCGGTCGGGGGTGGGAGGCTACACCTTC.

The V call is TRBV29-1, the J call TRBJ1-2; no firm D call. The CDR3 runs to 13 residues. Deletions cut 4 bases from V and 8 bases from J, with 17 bases between. Germline loops: CDR1 SQVTM, CDR2 ANQGSEA. Here the CDR3 DNA reads TGCAGCGTTGTTCGACTCGGATCCTTGGGCTACACCTTC. Encoded protein: CSVVRLGSLGYTF.

The chain is built from TRBV5-4 and TRBJ2-5, with 9 positions matching TRBD1. The tail of the sequence fits TRBJ2-7 better, so the J call may be wrong. The CDR3 runs 13 residues. The germline V gene has CDR1 SGHNT and CDR2 YYREEE (reference sequence). This CDR3 reads CASSRQGDYEQYF. In DNA form, the CDR3 reads TGTGCCAGCAGTCGACAGGGGGACTACGAGCAGTACTTC.

This clone was recorded only once. The chain couples TRBV6-1 to TRBJ2-1, with D tentatively TRBD1 (5 bases). This CDR3 has 17 amino acids. Per the germline V gene, CDR1 is MNHNS and CDR2 is SASEGT. V was shortened by 4 bases and J by 4 bases, with 20 bases between the two germline ends. CDR3 sequence: CASSGTQPGHPYNEQFF. In DNA, the CDR3 is TGTGCCAGCAGTGGCACCCAGCCAGGACACCCGTACAATGAGCAGTTCTTC.

This clone came up a few times. The rearrangement uses TRBV6-1 and TRBJ2-7; D gene ambiguous. The CDR3 sequence is 13 residues long. Germline assignment: CDR1 MNHNS and CDR2 SASEGT. Trimming removed 1 base from V and 3 bases from J, with 7 bases in between. The CDR3 loop reads CASSEDGYYEQYF. In DNA, the CDR3 is TGTGCCAGCAGTGAAGACGGGTACTACGAGCAGTACTTC.

V and J are TRBV10-3 and TRBJ1-2; tentatively, D is TRBD1 (6 bases). The CDR3 covers 13 residues. In germline, CDR1 is ENHRY, CDR2 SYGVKD. V dropped 4 bases and J dropped 2 bases, with 8 bases sitting between them. This chain's CDR3 is CAISGQENYGYTF. CDR3 sequence (DNA): TGTGCCATCAGTGGACAGGAAAACTATGGCTACACCTTC.